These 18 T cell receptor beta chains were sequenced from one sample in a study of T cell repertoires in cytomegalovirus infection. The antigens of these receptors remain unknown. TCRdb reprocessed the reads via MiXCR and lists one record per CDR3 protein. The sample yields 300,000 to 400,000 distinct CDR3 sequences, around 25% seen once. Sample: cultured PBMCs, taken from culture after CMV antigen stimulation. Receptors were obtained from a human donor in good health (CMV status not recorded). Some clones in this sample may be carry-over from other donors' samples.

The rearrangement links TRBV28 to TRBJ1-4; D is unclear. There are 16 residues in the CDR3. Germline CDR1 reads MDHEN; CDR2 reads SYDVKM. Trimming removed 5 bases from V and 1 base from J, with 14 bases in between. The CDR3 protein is CASSPHPTVTNEKLFF. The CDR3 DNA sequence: TGTGCCAGCAGTCCACACCCGACGGTAACTAATGAAAAACTGTTTTTT.

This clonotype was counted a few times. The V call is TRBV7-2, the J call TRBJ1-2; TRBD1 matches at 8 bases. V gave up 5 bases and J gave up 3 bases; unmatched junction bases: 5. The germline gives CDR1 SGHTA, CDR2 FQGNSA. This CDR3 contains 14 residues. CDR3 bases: TGTGCCAGCAGCGCCGGGACAGGCCACTATGGCTACACCTTC. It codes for CASSAGTGHYGYTF. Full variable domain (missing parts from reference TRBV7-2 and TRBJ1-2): GAGVSQSPSNKVTEKGKDVELRCDPISGHTALYWYRQSLGQGLEFLIYFQGNSAPDKSGLPSDRFSAERTGGSVSTLTIQRTQQEDSAVYLCASSAGTGHYGYTFGSGTRLTVV.

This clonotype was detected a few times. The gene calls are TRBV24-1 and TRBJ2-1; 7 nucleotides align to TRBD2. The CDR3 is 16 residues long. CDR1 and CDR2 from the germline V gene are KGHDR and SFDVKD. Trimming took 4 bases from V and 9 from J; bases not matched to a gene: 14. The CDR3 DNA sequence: TGTGCCACCAGTGACCCCACCCGACTAGCAGGAGGTGAGCAGTTCTTC. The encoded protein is CATSDPTRLAGGEQFF.

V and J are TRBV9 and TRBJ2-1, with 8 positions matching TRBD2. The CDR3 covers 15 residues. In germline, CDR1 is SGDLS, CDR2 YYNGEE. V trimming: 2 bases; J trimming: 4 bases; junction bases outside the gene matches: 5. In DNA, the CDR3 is TGTGCCAGCAGCGTCGCATTAGCGGGATACAATGAGCAGTTCTTC. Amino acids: CASSVALAGYNEQFF. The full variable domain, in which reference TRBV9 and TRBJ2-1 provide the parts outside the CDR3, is DSGVTQTPKHLITATGQRVTLRCSPRSGDLSVYWYQQSLDQGLQFLIQYYNGEERAKGNILERFSAQQFPDLHSELNLSSLELGDSALYFCASSVALAGYNEQFFGPGTRLTVL.

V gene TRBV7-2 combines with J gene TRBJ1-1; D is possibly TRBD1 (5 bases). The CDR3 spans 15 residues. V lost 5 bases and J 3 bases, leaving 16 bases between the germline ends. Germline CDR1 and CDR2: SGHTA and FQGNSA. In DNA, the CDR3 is TGTGCCAGCAGCAAGCCGGGGGGGTTGGACACTGAAGCTTTCTTT. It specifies CASSKPGGLDTEAFF.

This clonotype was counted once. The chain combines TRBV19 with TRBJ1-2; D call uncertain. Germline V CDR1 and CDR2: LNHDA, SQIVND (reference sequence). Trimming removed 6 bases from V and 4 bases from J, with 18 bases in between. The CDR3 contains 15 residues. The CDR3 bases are TGTGCCAGTAGCCCCCACCCAAAGGACCCCTATGGCTACACCTTC. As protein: CASSPHPKDPYGYTF.

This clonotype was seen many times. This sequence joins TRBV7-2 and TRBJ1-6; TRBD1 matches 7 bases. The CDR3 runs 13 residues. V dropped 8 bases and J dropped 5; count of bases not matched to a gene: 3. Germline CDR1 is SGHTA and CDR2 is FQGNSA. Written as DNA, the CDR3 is TGTGCCAGCGGGACAGTCGATAATTCACCCCTCCACTTT. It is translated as CASGTVDNSPLHF.

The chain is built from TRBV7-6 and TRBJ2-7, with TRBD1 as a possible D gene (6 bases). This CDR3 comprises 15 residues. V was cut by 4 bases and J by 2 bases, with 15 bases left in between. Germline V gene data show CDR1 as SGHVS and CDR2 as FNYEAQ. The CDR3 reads CASSSGQTQAYEQYF. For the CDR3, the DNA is TGTGCCAGCAGCTCTGGACAGACACAAGCCTACGAGCAGTACTTC.

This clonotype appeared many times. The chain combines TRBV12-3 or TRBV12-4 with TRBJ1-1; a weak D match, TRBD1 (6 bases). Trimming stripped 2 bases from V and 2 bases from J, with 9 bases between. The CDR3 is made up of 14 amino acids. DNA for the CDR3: TGTGCCAGCAGTTTACGGGGGCAAAACACTGAAGCTTTCTTT. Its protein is CASSLRGQNTEAFF.

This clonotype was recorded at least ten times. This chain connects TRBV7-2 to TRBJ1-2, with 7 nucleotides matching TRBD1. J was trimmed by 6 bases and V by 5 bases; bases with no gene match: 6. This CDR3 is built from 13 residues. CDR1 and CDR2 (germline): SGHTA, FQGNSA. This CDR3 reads CASSPAGGNGYTF. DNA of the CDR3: TGTGCCAGCAGCCCCGCAGGGGGGAATGGCTACACCTTC. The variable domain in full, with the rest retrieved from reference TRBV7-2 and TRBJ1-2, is GAGVSQSPSNKVTEKGKDVELRCDPISGHTALYWYRQSLGQGLEFLIYFQGNSAPDKSGLPSDRFSAERTGGSVSTLTIQRTQQEDSAVYLCASSPAGGNGYTFGSGTRLTVV.

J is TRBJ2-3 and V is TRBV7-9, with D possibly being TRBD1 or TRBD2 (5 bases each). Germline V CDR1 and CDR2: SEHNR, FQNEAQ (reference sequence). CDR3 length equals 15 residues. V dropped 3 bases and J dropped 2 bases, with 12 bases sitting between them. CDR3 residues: CASSFGSGTTDTQYF. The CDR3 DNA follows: TGTGCCAGCAGCTTTGGGTCAGGGACCACAGATACGCAGTATTTT.

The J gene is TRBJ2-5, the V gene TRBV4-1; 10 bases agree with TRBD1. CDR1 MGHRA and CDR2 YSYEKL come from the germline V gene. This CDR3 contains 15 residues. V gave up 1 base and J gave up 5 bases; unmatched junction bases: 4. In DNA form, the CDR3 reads TGCGCCAGCAGCCAAGTGGGGACAGGGGTGGAGACCCAGTACTTC. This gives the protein CASSQVGTGVETQYF.

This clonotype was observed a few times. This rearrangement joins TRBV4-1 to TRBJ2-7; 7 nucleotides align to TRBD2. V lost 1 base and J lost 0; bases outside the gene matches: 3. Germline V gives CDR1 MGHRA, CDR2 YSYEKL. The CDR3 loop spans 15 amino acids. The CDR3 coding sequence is TGCGCCAGCAGCCAAGGTCTAGCGGCCTCCTACGAGCAGTACTTC. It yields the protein CASSQGLAASYEQYF.

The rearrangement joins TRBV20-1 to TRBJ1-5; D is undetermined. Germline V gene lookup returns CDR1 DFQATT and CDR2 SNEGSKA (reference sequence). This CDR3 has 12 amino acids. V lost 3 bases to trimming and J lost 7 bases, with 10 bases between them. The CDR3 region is CSASTLGQPQHF. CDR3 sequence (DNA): TGCAGTGCTAGTACCTTAGGGCAGCCCCAGCATTTT.

Here the CDR3 DNA reads TGTGCCACCGGCAACAATGAGCAGTTCTTC. It translates to CATGNNEQFF. The rearrangement joins TRBV15 to TRBJ2-1; D is undetermined. The CDR3 is 10 amino acids. Germline loops: CDR1 LNHNV, CDR2 YYDKDF (reference sequence). Trimming pared 8 bases from V and 5 bases from J, leaving 4 bases between.

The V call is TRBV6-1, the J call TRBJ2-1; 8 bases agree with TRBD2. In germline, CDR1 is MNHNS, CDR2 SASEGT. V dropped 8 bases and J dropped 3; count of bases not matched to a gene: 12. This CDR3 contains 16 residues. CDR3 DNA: TGTGCCAGCCGATCCTCCGGGACTAGGCGCTACAATGAGCAGTTCTTC. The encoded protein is CASRSSGTRRYNEQFF.

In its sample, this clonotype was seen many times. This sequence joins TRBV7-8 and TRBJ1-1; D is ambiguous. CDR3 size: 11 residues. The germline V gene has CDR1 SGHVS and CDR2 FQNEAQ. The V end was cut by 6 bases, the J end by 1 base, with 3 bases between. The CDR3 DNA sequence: TGTGCCAGCAGGACGAACACTGAAGCTTTCTTT. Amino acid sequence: CASRTNTEAFF.

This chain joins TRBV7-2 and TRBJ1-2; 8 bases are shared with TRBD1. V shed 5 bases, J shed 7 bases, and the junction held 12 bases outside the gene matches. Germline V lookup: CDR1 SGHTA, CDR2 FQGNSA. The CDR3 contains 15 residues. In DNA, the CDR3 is TGTGCCAGCAGCAGATATCAACAGGGGGAAGGTGGCTACACCTTC. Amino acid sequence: CASSRYQQGEGGYTF.